One T cell receptor beta chain is described in this entry. Its target is unknown. This CDR3 region has 16 residues. Germline V CDR1 and CDR2: MDHEN, SYDVKM. The ends lost 5 bases at V and 0 bases at J; junction bases unmatched: 6. Measured with immunoSEQ multiplex PCR; TCRdb has only the in-frame clones, and not every one. Here the sample spans 110,000 or so clones, roughly 92% being singletons. This sample stems from a study of brain T cells in children with intractable seizures. Study-level findings and limits: Pre- and post-surgery blood differed in depth, so pre-surgery absences may be undersampling. Patients' HCMV serostatus was unknown; virus specificity rests on CDR3 similarity alone.

Sequencing was limited to surgery cases with top T cell transcript signatures in brain tissue. Here the sequenced sample was peripheral blood, taken at surgery. The chain carries TRBV28 and TRBJ1-2; 10 bases fit TRBD1. The receptor was derived from a boy under two years old with hemimegalencephaly and intractable seizures. The CDR3 nucleotides are TGTGCCAGCAGTCGGGACAGGGGACCAACTAACTATGGCTACACCTTC. It specifies CASSRDRGPTNYGYTF.